This T cell receptor beta chain was identified during a study of T cells expressing NK-cell markers. In germline, CDR1 is LGHNA, CDR2 YNFKEQ. This CDR3 comprises 16 residues. TCRdb re-analyzed the 5' RACE reads; it lists each CDR3 protein once, without DNA. Found here are roughly 390,000 distinct CDR3 sequences; the top ten clones hold 5.2%. The clonotype comes from a man aged 18-70 years in good health. This chain joins TRBV4-2 and TRBJ2-1; TCRdb gives TRBD1 as the D gene, but with no DNA this cannot be confirmed. Sequenced material: blood T cells: a sorted CD56 or NKG2C T cell subset, CD4+ or CD8+ T cells, or bulk PBMC T cells (not recorded which). The CDR3 reads CASSQSGGQKYNEQFF.